This section outlines one TCR beta chain sequence together with its context. The germline V gene has CDR1 SGHAT and CDR2 FQNNGV. Trimming removed 0 bases from V and 7 bases from J, with 9 bases in between. The CDR3 extends over 13 amino acids. The authors' processing: Researchers report that nucleated cell counts were estimated from reference gene primer amplification. The assay was immunoSEQ multiplex PCR, and TCRdb's table has in-frame clones only and misses some. The V and J calls and clone size were taken over from that table, and D and trimming were inferred from the DNA. The sample includes about 190,000 clones, more than 75% of them seen just once. The data derive from a study of blood T cell repertoires in COVID-19.

The chain carries TRBV11-2 and TRBJ1-2, with D uncertain. This receptor was obtained from a woman aged 50 to 65 with acute COVID-19. The sequenced material came from PBMCs or T cells enriched from blood (not recorded which). The CDR3 protein is CASSLETRGGYTF. In DNA, the CDR3 is TGTGCCAGCAGCTTAGAGACCAGAGGTGGCTACACCTTC.